This T cell receptor (beta chain) stems from a study of immune evolution from preneoplasia to lung adenocarcinoma. Study-wide findings and caveats: Later-stage lesions appeared to have more T cells, more diversity, less clonality.

This table comes from immunoSEQ multiplex PCR, and its TCRdb copy is limited to in-frame clones, with some not included. The sample has around 10,000 clones, around 76% seen once; the top ten hold 3.9%. About this clone itself: No antigen is known for it.

The sequencing input was FFPE minimally invasive lung adenocarcinoma tissue. The clonotype originates from a person aged 60-80 years with lung adenocarcinoma.

As DNA, the CDR3 is TGTGCCAGCAGCCCAAAGGGGGACAGGGGCCACGAGCAGTACTTC. Translated: CASSPKGDRGHEQYF. The genes are TRBV5-4 and TRBJ2-7, with TRBD1 identical over 10 bases. This CDR3 has 15 amino acids. Losses at the gene ends were 4 bases for V and 5 bases for J; bases not matched to a gene: 9. The germline V gene encodes CDR1 SGHNT and CDR2 YYREEE (reference sequence).